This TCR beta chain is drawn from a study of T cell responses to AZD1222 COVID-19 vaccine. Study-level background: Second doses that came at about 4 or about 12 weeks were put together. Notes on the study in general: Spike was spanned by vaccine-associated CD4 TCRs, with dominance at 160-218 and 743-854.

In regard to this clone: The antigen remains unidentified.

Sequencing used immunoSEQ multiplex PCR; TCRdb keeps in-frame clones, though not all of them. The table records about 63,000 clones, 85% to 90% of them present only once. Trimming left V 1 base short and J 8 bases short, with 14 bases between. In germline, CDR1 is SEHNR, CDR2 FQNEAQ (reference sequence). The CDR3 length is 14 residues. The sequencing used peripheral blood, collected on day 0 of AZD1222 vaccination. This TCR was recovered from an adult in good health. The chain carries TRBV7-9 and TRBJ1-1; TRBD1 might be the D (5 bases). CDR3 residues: CASSLDLWGEEAFF. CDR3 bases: TGTGCCAGCAGCTTAGACCTTTGGGGGGAGGAAGCTTTCTTT.